The 21 T cell receptor beta chains presented below share a single source sample, sequenced in a study of blood T cell repertoires in COVID-19. The assay was immunoSEQ multiplex PCR, and TCRdb's table has in-frame clones only and misses some. The sample contains roughly 250,000 clones, about 87% of which appear only once. Material for sequencing was PBMCs or T cells enriched from blood (not recorded which). These receptor sequences come from a middle-aged man who had been exposed to COVID-19.

V usage is TRBV2 and J usage is TRBJ1-2; 8 nucleotides match TRBD1. In germline, CDR1 is SNHLY, CDR2 FYNNEI. This CDR3 comprises 13 residues. Trimming took 6 bases from V and 4 from J; bases not matched to a gene: 4. CDR3 nucleotides: TGTGCCAGCAGGCGACAGGGGACCTATGGCTACACCTTC. It specifies CASRRQGTYGYTF.

This chain connects TRBV5-1 to TRBJ2-1; TRBD1 matches 7 bases. Losses at the gene ends were 1 base for V and 2 bases for J; bases not matched to a gene: 6. The CDR3 totals 16 residues. Germline CDR1 SGHRS, CDR2 YFSETQ. The chain's CDR3 is CASSLMTGQAYNEQFF. Written as DNA, the CDR3 is TGCGCCAGCAGCTTGATGACAGGGCAGGCCTACAATGAGCAGTTCTTC.

This clone was seen only once. The J gene is TRBJ2-1, the V gene TRBV7-2; 8 bases match TRBD2. The trim removed 5 bases at V and 1 base at J, leaving 4 bases unmatched. The germline V gene has CDR1 SGHTA and CDR2 FQGNSA. The CDR3 runs to 15 residues. Written as DNA, the CDR3 is TGTGCCAGCAGCGCAGCGGGGGCGTCCTACAATGAGCAGTTCTTC. Residues: CASSAAGASYNEQFF.

The chain joins TRBV27 to TRBJ2-3; possible D gene TRBD2, 6 bases. V was pared by 6 bases and J by 1 base, with 14 bases between. CDR3 length: 15 amino acids. Germline loops: CDR1 MNHEY, CDR2 SMNVEV (reference sequence). DNA for the CDR3: TGTGCCAGCAGAAGGCGGGGAGGCGGCACAGATACGCAGTATTTT. It codes for CASRRRGGGTDTQYF.

This chain connects TRBV28 to TRBJ1-6, with a tentative D call TRBD1 (5 bases). The germline V and J ends were trimmed by 5 bases and 7 bases, with 12 bases remaining between them. CDR1 and CDR2 (germline): MDHEN, SYDVKM. The CDR3 is 14 amino acids. In nucleotides, the CDR3 is TGTGCCAGCAGTCCCCTGGGGGGGAATTCACCCCTCCACTTT. Amino acids: CASSPLGGNSPLHF.

This chain links TRBV5-1 with TRBJ1-6, with 7 bases identical to TRBD1. J gave up 5 bases and V 5 bases, and 4 bases lay outside the gene matches. CDR3 size: 14 residues. CDR1 SGHRS and CDR2 YFSETQ come from the germline V gene. The CDR3 coding sequence is TGCGCCAGCAGAGAGGGACAGAATAATTCACCCCTCCACTTT. It specifies CASREGQNNSPLHF.

This sequence joins TRBV27 and TRBJ2-3; D is possibly TRBD1 (6 bases). The CDR3 runs to 18 residues. Trimming removed 2 bases at V and 0 bases at J, with 18 bases between. The germline V gene encodes CDR1 MNHEY and CDR2 SMNVEV (reference sequence). CDR3: CASSLTTGWVWSTDTQYF. CDR3 in DNA: TGTGCCAGCAGTTTAACTACAGGGTGGGTGTGGAGCACAGATACGCAGTATTTT.

The rearrangement links TRBV30 to TRBJ2-3; no definite D call. Trimming cost V 3 bases and J 0 bases, with 10 bases left between them. The CDR3 is 14 amino acids. CDR1 GTSNPN and CDR2 SVGIG come from the germline V gene (reference sequence). Written as DNA, the CDR3 is TGTGCCTGGAGACCCAGGAAGAGCACAGATACGCAGTATTTT. As protein: CAWRPRKSTDTQYF. The whole variable domain, filled in from reference TRBV30 and TRBJ2-3, reads SQTIHQWPATLVQPVGSPLSLECTVEGTSNPNLYWYRQAAGRGLQLLFYSVGIGQISSEVPQNLSASRPQDRQFILSSKKLLLSDSGFYLCAWRPRKSTDTQYFGPGTRLTVL.

This clone was observed once. This sequence joins TRBV5-1 and TRBJ2-5; 7 nucleotides match TRBD2. The CDR3 is 15 amino acids. CDR1 SGHRS and CDR2 YFSETQ come from the germline V gene. V trimming: 0 bases; J trimming: 4 bases; junction bases outside the gene matches: 6. CDR3 protein: CASSLAGGRLETQYF. CDR3 bases: TGCGCCAGCAGCTTGGCCGGGGGGAGACTAGAGACCCAGTACTTC.

The sample holds one count of this clone. The genes are TRBV19 and TRBJ2-3; 10 bases are a match to TRBD2. CDR1 and CDR2 from the germline V gene are LNHDA and SQIVND (reference sequence). This CDR3 contains 16 residues. J gave up 4 bases and V 3 bases, and 7 bases lay outside the gene matches. The CDR3 reads CASSIRKTSGPDTQYF. As DNA, the CDR3 is TGTGCCAGTAGTATTCGAAAGACTAGCGGGCCAGATACGCAGTATTTT.

This chain joins TRBV12-5 and TRBJ2-1; TRBD1 aligns across 7 bases. The CDR3 has 19 residues. CDR1 is LGHNT, CDR2 FRNRAP, per germline. The V gene end was trimmed by 3 bases and the J gene end by 0 bases; junction bases not matched to a gene: 14. The CDR3 DNA is TGTGCTAGTGGTTTAAACTCAAAAGGGACAGCAAGCTCCTACAATGAGCAGTTCTTC. Its protein product is CASGLNSKGTASSYNEQFF.

This chain joins TRBV29-1 and TRBJ2-1; the D gene is possibly TRBD2 (5 bases). The ends were cut back, 6 bases at V and 4 bases at J, with 13 bases in the middle. Germline V gives CDR1 SQVTM, CDR2 ANQGSEA. This CDR3 contains 13 residues. As DNA, the CDR3 is TGCAGCGTAGGCCGGGGTCAGTACAATGAGCAGTTCTTC. Encoded protein: CSVGRGQYNEQFF.

The rearrangement uses TRBV25-1 and TRBJ1-2; 8 positions match TRBD1. CDR1 MGHDK and CDR2 SYGVNS come from the germline V gene. This CDR3 is 13 amino acids long. Trimming at V came to 6 bases and at J to 1 base, leaving 1 base not matched to a gene. The CDR3 nucleotides read TGTGCCAGCAGAGGACAGGGTAACTATGGCTACACCTTC. The encoded protein is CASRGQGNYGYTF.

This clone was seen just once. V gene TRBV5-1 combines with J gene TRBJ1-2, with 7 bases identical to TRBD1. Germline V gene lookup returns CDR1 SGHRS and CDR2 YFSETQ. The CDR3 extends over 13 amino acids. V was pared by 6 bases and J by 2 bases, with 4 bases of the junction left unmatched. The CDR3 coding sequence is TGCGCCAGCACCGAGACAGGGAACTATGGCTACACCTTC. Translated, it gives CASTETGNYGYTF. Looking up the rest from reference TRBV5-1 and TRBJ1-2 gives the full variable domain: KAGVTQTPRYLIKTRGQQVTLSCSPISGHRSVSWYQQTPGQGLQFLFEYFSETQRNKGNFPGRFSGRQFSNSRSEMNVSTLELGDSALYLCASTETGNYGYTFGSGTRLTVV.

CDR3 sequence reads: CATSDRTGGPTDTQYF. The CDR3 DNA reads as TGTGCCACCAGTGATCGGACAGGGGGCCCGACAGATACGCAGTATTTT. The chain has TRBV24-1 and TRBJ2-3, with 11 bases fitting TRBD1. The CDR3 has 16 residues. Germline CDR1 and CDR2: KGHDR and SFDVKD. The trim removed 3 bases at V and 3 bases at J, leaving 4 bases unmatched.

The chain combines TRBV2 with TRBJ1-5; D gene uncertain. Germline V gene sequence: CDR1 SNHLY, CDR2 FYNNEI. V was shortened by 8 bases and J by 2 bases, with 7 bases between the two germline ends. This CDR3 comprises 12 residues. CDR3 DNA sequence: TGTGCCAGCGGGAGGGGCAATCAGCCCCAGCATTTT. Protein sequence: CASGRGNQPQHF. The entire variable domain, with the rest obtained from reference TRBV2 and TRBJ1-5, is as follows: EPEVTQTPSHQVTQMGQEVILRCVPISNHLYFYWYRQILGQKVEFLVSFYNNEISEKSEIFDDQFSVERPDGSNFTLKIRSTKLEDSAMYFCASGRGNQPQHFGDGTRLSIL.

The gene calls are TRBV7-8 and TRBJ2-1; 8 bases map to TRBD2. The CDR3 spans 18 residues. The V gene end was trimmed by 4 bases and the J gene end by 8 bases; junction bases not matched to a gene: 19. Germline CDR1 SGHVS, CDR2 FQNEAQ. The CDR3 DNA reads TGTGCCAGCAGCTATAAACTAGCGGTGGGGGGGGCGGTTGATGAGCAGTTCTTC. Its translation is CASSYKLAVGGAVDEQFF.

This chain links TRBV6-5 with TRBJ2-5, with a weak D call TRBD2 (6 bases). CDR1 is MNHEY, CDR2 SVGAGI, per germline. V was shortened by 6 bases and J by 3 bases, with 14 bases between the two germline ends. The CDR3 consists of 14 residues. The CDR3 coding sequence is TGTGCCAGCAGGGGAGGTACAGGCGAAGAGACCCAGTACTTC. This sequence encodes CASRGGTGEETQYF.

The rearrangement joins TRBV6-6 to TRBJ2-2; D might be TRBD1 (5 bases). The CDR3 extends over 18 amino acids. V lost 6 bases to trimming and J lost 0 bases, with 20 bases between them. CDR1 is MNHNY and CDR2 is SVGAGI in the germline V gene (reference sequence). In DNA form, the CDR3 reads TGTGCCAGCAGACGACGACAGATTACAGACGCGAACACCGGGGAGCTGTTTTTT. As protein: CASRRRQITDANTGELFF.

This sequence joins TRBV12-5 and TRBJ1-4; D gene ambiguous. Germline V gives CDR1 LGHNT, CDR2 FRNRAP. V lost 6 bases and J lost 8, with 7 bases in between. The CDR3 spans 11 residues. CDR3 protein: CASGLGEKLFF. Written as DNA, the CDR3 is TGTGCTAGTGGCCTAGGCGAAAAACTGTTTTTT.

This chain links TRBV7-2 with TRBJ2-7, with TRBD1 matching over 10 bases. This CDR3 spans 15 amino acids. Germline assignment: CDR1 SGHTA and CDR2 FQGNSA. Unmatched junction bases numbered 5, after V lost 4 bases and J lost 2 bases. CDR3 in amino acids: CASSSRTGGTYEQYF. Here the CDR3 DNA reads TGTGCCAGCAGCTCCAGGACAGGGGGTACCTACGAGCAGTACTTC.